The 8 T cell receptor beta chains below come from one sample, sequenced in a study of control samples from healthy donors and cancer patients. Sequenced by immunoSEQ multiplex PCR; TCRdb stores in-frame clones only, minus some. The sample lists about 150,000 clones, roughly 94% occurring once. Input material: PBMCs. The receptors here all came from a man aged 60 to 75 with colorectal cancer.

The chain joins TRBV9 to TRBJ2-4; perhaps TRBD2 as D (7 bases). The CDR3 is made up of 15 amino acids. Germline V gives CDR1 SGDLS, CDR2 YYNGEE. Deletions cut 0 bases from V and 7 bases from J, with 14 bases between. The CDR3 sequence: CASSVGTGGGNIQYF. As DNA, the CDR3 is TGTGCCAGCAGCGTAGGCACGGGGGGCGGGAACATTCAGTACTTC.

CDR3 sequence (DNA): TGCGCCAGCAGCCGCGGACAGGGTCGAACTAATGAAAAACTGTTTTTT. Encoded protein: CASSRGQGRTNEKLFF. The chain joins TRBV4-3 to TRBJ1-4, with 8 nucleotides matching TRBD1. Looked up from germline, CDR1 is LGHNA and CDR2 is YSLEER. The CDR3 runs to 16 residues. Unmatched junction bases numbered 5, after V lost 4 bases and J lost 1 base.

V usage is TRBV4-3 and J usage is TRBJ2-7; tentatively, D is TRBD2 (6 bases). The V end lost 1 base, the J end lost 2 bases, and 9 bases lay between the germline ends. Germline V gene sequence: CDR1 LGHNA, CDR2 YSLEER. The CDR3 is 14 residues long. The CDR3 reads CASSQARTTYEQYF. DNA for the CDR3: TGCGCCAGCAGCCAAGCCCGGACTACCTACGAGCAGTACTTC.

Details on this clone: This sample includes further DNA sequences coding for the same CDR3. The chain employs TRBV30 and TRBJ1-1; unclear D gene. The CDR3 has 13 amino acids. V was clipped by 0 bases and J by 1 base, with 6 bases between them. Germline V gives CDR1 GTSNPN, CDR2 SVGIG (reference sequence). The CDR3 is CAWSVLGNTEAFF. CDR3 sequence (DNA): TGTGCCTGGAGTGTATTGGGGAACACTGAAGCTTTCTTT.

The chain recombines TRBV3-1 (or the pseudogene TRBV3-2) with TRBJ2-5; D gene uncertain. The length of the CDR3 is 15 residues. The germline CDR1 and CDR2 sequences are LGHDT and YNNKEL (reference sequence). V was cut by 5 bases and J by 1 base, with 14 bases left in between. CDR3 nucleotides: TGTGCCAGCAGCTTCGACACCTCTCCCCAAGAGACCCAGTACTTC. It encodes CASSFDTSPQETQYF.

The chain joins TRBV13 to TRBJ2-3; 7 bases line up with TRBD2. V was clipped by 3 bases and J by 7 bases; unmatched bases: 13. The CDR3 spans 16 residues. Germline V CDR1 and CDR2: PRHDT, FYEKMQ (reference sequence). This CDR3 is CASSFQRTSGSHTQYF. In nucleotides, the CDR3 is TGTGCCAGCAGCTTCCAAAGGACTAGTGGCTCGCATACGCAGTATTTT.

This chain connects TRBV7-9 to TRBJ2-1, with TRBD2 identical over 12 bases. V gave up 4 bases and J gave up 3 bases; unmatched junction bases: 4. The CDR3 spans 16 residues. Germline V gene sequence: CDR1 SEHNR, CDR2 FQNEAQ (reference sequence). As DNA, the CDR3 is TGTGCCAGCAGCTACCTAGCGGGGGGGCTCTACAATGAGCAGTTCTTC. Translation: CASSYLAGGLYNEQFF.

The chain joins TRBV10-3 to TRBJ1-5, with TRBD1 matching over 8 bases. This CDR3 comprises 13 residues. Trimming cost V 8 bases and J 0 bases; bases outside gene matches: 0. CDR1 and CDR2 (germline): ENHRY, SYGVKD. The CDR3 nucleotides are TGTGCCATCGGGACAGGTAGCAATCAGCCCCAGCATTTT. It translates to CAIGTGSNQPQHF.